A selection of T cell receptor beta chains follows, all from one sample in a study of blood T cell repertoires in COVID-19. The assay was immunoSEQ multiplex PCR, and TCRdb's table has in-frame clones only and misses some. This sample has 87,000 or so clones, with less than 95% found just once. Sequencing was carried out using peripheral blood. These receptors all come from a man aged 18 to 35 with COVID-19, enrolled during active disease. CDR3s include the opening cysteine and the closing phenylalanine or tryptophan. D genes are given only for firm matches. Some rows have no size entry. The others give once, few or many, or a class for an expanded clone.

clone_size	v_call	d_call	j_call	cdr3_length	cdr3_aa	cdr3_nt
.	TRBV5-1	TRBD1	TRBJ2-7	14	CASSVYRGRYEQYF	TGCGCCAGCAGCGTATACAGGGGTAGGTACGAGCAGTACTTC
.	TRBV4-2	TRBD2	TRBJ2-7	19	CASSQRGGELAGGSYEQYF	TGTGCCAGCAGCCAAAGGGGGGGGGAGCTAGCGGGAGGTTCGTACGAGCAGTACTTC
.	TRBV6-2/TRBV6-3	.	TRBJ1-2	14	CASSYRGLGYGYTF	TGTGCCAGCAGTTACAGGGGTCTCGGCTATGGCTACACCTTC
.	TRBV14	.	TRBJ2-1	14	CASSQALGGNEQFF	TGTGCCAGCAGCCAAGCACTAGGGGGCAATGAGCAGTTCTTC
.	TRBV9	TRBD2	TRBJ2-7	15	CASSVDTSGSHEQYF	TGTGCCAGCAGCGTAGACACTAGCGGGAGCCACGAGCAGTACTTC
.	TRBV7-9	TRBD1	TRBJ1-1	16	CASSLSGTGAGTEAFF	TGTGCCAGCAGCTTATCCGGGACAGGGGCAGGCACTGAAGCTTTCTTT
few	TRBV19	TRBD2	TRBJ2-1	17	CASSPRTSGSPYNEQFF	TGTGCCAGTAGTCCCCGGACTAGCGGGAGTCCCTACAATGAGCAGTTCTTC
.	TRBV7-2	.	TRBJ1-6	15	CASSLAGVYNSPLHF	TGTGCCAGCAGCTTAGCAGGGGTCTATAATTCACCCCTCCACTTT
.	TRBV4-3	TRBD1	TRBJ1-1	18	CASSQATDRGPTNTEAFF	TGCGCCAGCAGCCAGGCGACCGACAGGGGTCCTACAAACACTGAAGCTTTCTTT
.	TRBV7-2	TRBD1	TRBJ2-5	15	CASSLGQGIQETQYF	TGTGCCAGCAGCCTCGGACAGGGGATACAAGAGACCCAGTACTTC
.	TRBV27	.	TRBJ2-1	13	CASSLVSYNEQFF	TGTGCCAGCAGTTTAGTCTCGTACAATGAGCAGTTCTTC
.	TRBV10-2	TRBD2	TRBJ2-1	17	CASSLRTSERSYNEQFF	TGCGCCAGCAGCCTCCGGACTAGCGAACGCTCCTACAATGAGCAGTTCTTC
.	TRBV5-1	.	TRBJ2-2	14	CASSWKTSSGELFF	TGCGCCAGCAGCTGGAAAACTAGCTCCGGGGAGCTGTTTTTT
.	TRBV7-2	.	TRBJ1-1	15	CASSIKGWGDTEAFF	TGTGCCAGCAGCATCAAGGGGTGGGGGGACACTGAAGCTTTCTTT
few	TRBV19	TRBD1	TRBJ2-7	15	CASSPQGQGIGEQYF	TGTGCCAGTAGTCCCCAAGGACAGGGGATCGGCGAGCAGTACTTC
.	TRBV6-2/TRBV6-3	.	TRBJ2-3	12	CASSPGGSAQYF	TGTGCCAGCAGTCCCGGAGGGTCGGCGCAGTATTTT
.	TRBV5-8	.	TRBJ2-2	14	CASSLQGTTGELFF	TGTGCCAGCAGCTTGCAGGGTACCACCGGGGAGCTGTTTTTT
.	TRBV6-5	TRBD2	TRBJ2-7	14	CASSRGLAGGEQYF	TGTGCCAGCAGCCGGGGACTAGCGGGAGGCGAGCAGTACTTC
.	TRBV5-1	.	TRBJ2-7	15	CASSLAGDRSYEQYF	TGCGCCAGCAGCTTGGCAGGGGACCGGTCCTACGAGCAGTACTTC
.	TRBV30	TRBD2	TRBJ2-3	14	CAWVSGSGTDTQYF	TGTGCCTGGGTTAGCGGGAGTGGCACAGATACGCAGTATTTT
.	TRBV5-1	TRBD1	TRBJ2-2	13	CASMTGYGRELFF	TGCGCCAGCATGACAGGGTATGGAAGGGAGCTGTTTTTT
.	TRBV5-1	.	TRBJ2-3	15	CASSLTGVSTDTQYF	TGCGCCAGCAGCTTGACCGGGGTTAGCACAGATACGCAGTATTTT
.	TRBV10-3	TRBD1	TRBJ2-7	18	CAISESGGTGVYPYEQYF	TGTGCCATCAGTGAGTCAGGGGGAACAGGGGTTTACCCCTACGAGCAGTACTTC
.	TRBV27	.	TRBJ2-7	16	CASSLRQGGAAYEQYF	TGTGCCAGCAGTTTACGGCAGGGGGGCGCCGCCTACGAGCAGTACTTC
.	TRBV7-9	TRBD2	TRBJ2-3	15	CASSQLTSKGDTQYF	TGTGCCAGCAGCCAACTGACTAGCAAAGGAGATACGCAGTATTTT
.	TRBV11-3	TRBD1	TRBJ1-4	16	CASSLDSGTGREKLFF	TGTGCCAGCAGCTTAGATTCCGGGACAGGGCGGGAAAAACTGTTTTTT
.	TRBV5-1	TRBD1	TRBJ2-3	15	CASSFEDRGTDTQYF	TGCGCCAGCAGCTTCGAGGACAGGGGCACAGATACGCAGTATTTT
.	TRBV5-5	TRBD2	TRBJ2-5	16	CASSFPREGGEETQYF	TGTGCCAGCAGCTTCCCGCGGGAGGGCGGGGAGGAGACCCAGTACTTC
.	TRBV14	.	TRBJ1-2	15	CASSQHVGAVYGYTF	TGTGCCAGCAGCCAACATGTGGGGGCGGTCTATGGCTACACCTTC
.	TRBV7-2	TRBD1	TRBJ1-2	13	CASSSRPGTGSSF	TGTGCCAGCAGCTCGCGCCCCGGGACAGGGAGCTCCTTC
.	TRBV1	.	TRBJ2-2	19	CTSSQGRGPGQKNTGELFF	TGCACCAGCAGCCAAGGGAGGGGTCCGGGACAGAAGAACACCGGGGAGCTGTTTTTT
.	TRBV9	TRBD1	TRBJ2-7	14	CASSPPGQGYEQYF	TGTGCCAGCAGCCCTCCGGGACAGGGGTACGAGCAGTACTTC
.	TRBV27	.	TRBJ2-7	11	CASSFYYEQYF	TGTGCCAGCAGTTTTTACTACGAGCAGTACTTC
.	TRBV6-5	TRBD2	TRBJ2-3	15	CASSRKGLAGYTQYF	TGTGCCAGCAGCCGTAAGGGACTAGCGGGATATACGCAGTATTTT
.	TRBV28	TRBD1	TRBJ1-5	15	CATFLQGAPNQPQHF	TGTGCCACCTTCTTACAGGGGGCGCCCAATCAGCCCCAGCATTTT
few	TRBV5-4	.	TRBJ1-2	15	CASSLDSRGGYGYTF	TGTGCCAGCAGCTTGGACTCCAGGGGTGGGTATGGCTACACCTTC
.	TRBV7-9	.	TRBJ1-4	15	CASSEPSRENEKLFF	TGTGCCAGCAGCGAACCGTCGCGGGAAAATGAAAAACTGTTTTTT
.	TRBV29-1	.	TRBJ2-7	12	CSVLTGPYEQYF	TGCAGCGTTTTGACAGGCCCCTACGAGCAGTACTTC
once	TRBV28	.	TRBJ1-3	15	CASSLWGHSGNTIYF	TGTGCCAGCAGTTTATGGGGACATTCTGGAAACACCATATATTTT
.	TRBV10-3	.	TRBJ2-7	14	CAGGGGPTYDEQYF	TGTGCCGGAGGGGGGGGACCTACCTACGACGAGCAGTACTTC
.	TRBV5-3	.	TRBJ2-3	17	CARSFADFGGNTDTQYF	TGTGCCAGAAGCTTCGCAGACTTTGGCGGGAACACAGATACGCAGTATTTT
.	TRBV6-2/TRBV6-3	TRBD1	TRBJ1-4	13	CASSSGTGWKLLF	TGTGCCAGCAGTTCCGGGACAGGGTGGAAACTGCTTTTT
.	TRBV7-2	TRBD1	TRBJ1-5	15	CASSLWQGANQPQHF	TGTGCCAGCAGCTTATGGCAGGGGGCCAATCAGCCCCAGCATTTT
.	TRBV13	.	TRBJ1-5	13	CASTSGRGQPQHF	TGTGCCAGCACCTCCGGTCGGGGTCAGCCCCAGCATTTT
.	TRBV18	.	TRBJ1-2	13	CASSPGGRYGYTF	TGTGCCAGCTCCCCCGGGGGACGCTATGGCTACACCTTC
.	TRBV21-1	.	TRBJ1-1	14	CASSKAQGGTEAFF	TGTGCCAGCAGCAAAGCTCAGGGTGGCACTGAAGCTTTCTTT
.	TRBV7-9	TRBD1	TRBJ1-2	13	CASSSTGGYGYTF	TGTGCCAGCAGCTCTACAGGGGGCTATGGCTACACCTTC
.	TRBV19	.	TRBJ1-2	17	CASNKNVGQTFNYGYTF	TGTGCCAGTAATAAGAACGTCGGACAGACCTTCAACTATGGCTACACCTTC
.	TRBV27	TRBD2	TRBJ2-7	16	CASSLTGTSDNYEQYF	TGTGCCAGCAGTTTAACGGGGACTAGCGACAACTACGAGCAGTACTTC